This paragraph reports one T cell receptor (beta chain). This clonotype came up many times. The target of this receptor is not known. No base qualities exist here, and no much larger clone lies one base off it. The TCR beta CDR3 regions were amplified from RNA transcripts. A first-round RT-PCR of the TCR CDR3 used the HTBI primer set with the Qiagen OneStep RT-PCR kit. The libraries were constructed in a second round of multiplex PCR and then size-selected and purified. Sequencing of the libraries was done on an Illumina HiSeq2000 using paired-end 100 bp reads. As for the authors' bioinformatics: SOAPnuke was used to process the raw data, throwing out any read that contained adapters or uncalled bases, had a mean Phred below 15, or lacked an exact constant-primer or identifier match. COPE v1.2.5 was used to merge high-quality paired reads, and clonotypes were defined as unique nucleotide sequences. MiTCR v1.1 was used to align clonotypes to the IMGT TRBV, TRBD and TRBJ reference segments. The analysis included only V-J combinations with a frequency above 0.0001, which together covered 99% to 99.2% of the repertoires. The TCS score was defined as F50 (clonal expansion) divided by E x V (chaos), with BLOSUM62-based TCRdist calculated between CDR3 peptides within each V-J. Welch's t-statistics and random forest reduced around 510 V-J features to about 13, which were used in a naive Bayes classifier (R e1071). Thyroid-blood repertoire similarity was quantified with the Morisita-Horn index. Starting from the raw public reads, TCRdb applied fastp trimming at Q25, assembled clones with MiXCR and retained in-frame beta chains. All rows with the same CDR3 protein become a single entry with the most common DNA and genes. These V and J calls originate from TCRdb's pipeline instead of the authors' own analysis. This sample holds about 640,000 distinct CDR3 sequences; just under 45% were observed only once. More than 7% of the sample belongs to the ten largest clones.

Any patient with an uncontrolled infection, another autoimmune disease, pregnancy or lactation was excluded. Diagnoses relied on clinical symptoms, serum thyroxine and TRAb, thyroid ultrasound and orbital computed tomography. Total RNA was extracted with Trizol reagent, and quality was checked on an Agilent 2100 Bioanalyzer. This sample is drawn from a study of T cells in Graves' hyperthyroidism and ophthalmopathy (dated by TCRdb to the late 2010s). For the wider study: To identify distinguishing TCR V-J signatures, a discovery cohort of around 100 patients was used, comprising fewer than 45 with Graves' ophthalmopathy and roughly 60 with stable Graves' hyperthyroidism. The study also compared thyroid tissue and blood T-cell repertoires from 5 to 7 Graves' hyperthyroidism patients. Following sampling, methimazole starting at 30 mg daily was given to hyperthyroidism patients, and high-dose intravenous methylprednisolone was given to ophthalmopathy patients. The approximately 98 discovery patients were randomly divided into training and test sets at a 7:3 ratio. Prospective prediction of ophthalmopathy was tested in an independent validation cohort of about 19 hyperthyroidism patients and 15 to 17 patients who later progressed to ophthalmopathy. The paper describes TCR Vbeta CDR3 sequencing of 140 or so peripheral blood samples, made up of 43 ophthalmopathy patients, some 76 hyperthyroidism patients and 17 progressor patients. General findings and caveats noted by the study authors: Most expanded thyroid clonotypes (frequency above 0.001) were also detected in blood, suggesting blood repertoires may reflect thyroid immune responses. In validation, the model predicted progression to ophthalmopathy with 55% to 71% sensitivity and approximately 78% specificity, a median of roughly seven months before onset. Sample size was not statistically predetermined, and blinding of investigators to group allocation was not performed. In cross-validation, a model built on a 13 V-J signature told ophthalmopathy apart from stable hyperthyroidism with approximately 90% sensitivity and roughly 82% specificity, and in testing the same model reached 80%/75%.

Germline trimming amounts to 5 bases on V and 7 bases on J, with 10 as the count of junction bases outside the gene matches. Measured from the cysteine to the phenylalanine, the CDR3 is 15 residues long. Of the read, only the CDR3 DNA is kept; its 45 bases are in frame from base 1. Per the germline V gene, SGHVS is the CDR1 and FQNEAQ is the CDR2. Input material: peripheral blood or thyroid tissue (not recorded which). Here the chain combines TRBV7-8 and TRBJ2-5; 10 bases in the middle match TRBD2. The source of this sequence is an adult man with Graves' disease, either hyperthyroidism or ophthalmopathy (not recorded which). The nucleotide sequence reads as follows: TGTGCCAGCAGCCTACCCGGGACTAGCGACGGGACCCAGTACTTC. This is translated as CASSLPGTSDGTQYF.